The TCR beta chain under discussion was sequenced for a study of early T cells in non-severe SARS-CoV-2 infection (dated by TCRdb to about 2021). For the wider study: Because TCR sequencing was done on bulk RNA from unsorted whole blood, the alpha and beta chains could not be paired. General conclusions and limits of the study: Matching against VDJdb was skewed toward anti-spike CD8 responses, likely underestimated virus-specific expansions, and missed private and CD4 specificities.

Set within a cohort of healthcare workers in London, UK, this nested case-control study involved weekly PCR testing of nasopharyngeal swabs along with blood sampling. Between 23 and 31 March 2020, the week of the UK lockdown, healthcare workers were enrolled and then followed up weekly for as long as 16 weeks. Its CDR3 holds 13 amino acids, cysteine through phenylalanine. The read is trimmed to its CDR3 DNA, 39 bases read in frame from base 1. The germline V gene supplies CDR1 SGHRS and CDR2 YFSETQ. The germline V and J ends show losses of 4 bases and 5 bases respectively, and no gene match explains 2 bases of the junction. Details on this clonotype: It lacks a known antigen. No much larger clonotype is one base removed from it; base qualities were not supplied.

The library was obtained by 5' RACE. Sequencing was performed on a NextSeq 500. Unique molecular identifiers were attached to individual cDNA molecules in the TCR library protocol so that sequencing error and PCR bias could be corrected. Sequencing covered both TCR alpha and beta chains, and within each sample the abundances of alpha and beta sequences were tightly co-correlated. Concerning the study's data processing: Decombinator V4 was used to perform V gene, J gene and CDR3 annotation of TCR sequences. TCRs were defined as expanded if a significant change between any two time points was detected under a Poisson model with p below 0.0001. TCR abundances were normalised to the total number of TCRs sequenced in each sample and reported as counts per million. TRAV1-2 paired with TRAJ12, TRAJ20 or TRAJ33 defined MAIT TCRs, while TRAV10 paired with TRAJ18 defined iNKT TCRs. A search of VDJdb, accessed on 1 November 2021, was run for TCRs annotated to CMV, EBV and SARS-CoV-2, with TCRs annotated for multiple antigens excluded. Clones were called with MiXCR by TCRdb after fastp trimmed the public reads at Q25, and only in-frame beta chains were retained. CDR3 protein duplicates are merged, each entry listing the most common genes and DNA. None of the V and J calls come from the authors' own analysis; TCRdb made them. The sample table holds more than 65,000 distinct CDR3 sequences, of which approximately 13% were seen once. In total, the top ten clones hold approximately 1.5% of the sample.

Sequenced: whole blood. This TCR came from an adult who was a healthcare worker with PCR-confirmed SARS-CoV-2 infection or an uninfected control (not recorded which). The rearrangement joined TRBV5-1 to TRBJ2-2; TRBD2 aligns with 7 central bases. The CDR3 region: CASSPGGTGELFF. The DNA sequence reads TGCGCCAGCAGCCCCGGGGGGACCGGGGAGCTGTTTTTT.